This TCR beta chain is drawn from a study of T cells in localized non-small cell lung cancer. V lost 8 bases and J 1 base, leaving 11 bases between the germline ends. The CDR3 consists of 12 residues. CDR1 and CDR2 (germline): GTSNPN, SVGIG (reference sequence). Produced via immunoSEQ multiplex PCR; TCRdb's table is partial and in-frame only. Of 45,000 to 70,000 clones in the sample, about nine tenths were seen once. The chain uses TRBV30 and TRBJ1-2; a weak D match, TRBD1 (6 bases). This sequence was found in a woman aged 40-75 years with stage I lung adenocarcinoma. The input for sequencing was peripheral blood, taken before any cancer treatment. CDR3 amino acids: CAEGDDNYGYTF. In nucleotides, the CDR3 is TGTGCCGAGGGGGACGATAACTATGGCTACACCTTC.